This T cell receptor (beta chain) appears in the sequencing data of a study of technical replicates of blood from a few donors. CDR1 SGHTA and CDR2 FQGNSA come from the germline V gene. CDR3 length: 16 residues. V trimming: 6 bases; J trimming: 2 bases; junction bases outside the gene matches: 12. The data were produced by immunoSEQ multiplex PCR, yet TCRdb's version contains in-frame clones alone and is incomplete. This table holds 70,000 or so clones, 92% found once. The rearrangement links TRBV7-2 to TRBJ2-7; 8 bases match TRBD2. Source material: T cells isolated from PBMCs. The origin of this receptor is a human donor in good health. As DNA, the CDR3 is TGTGCCAGCAGTTCCTTGAGTAGCGGGGTCACCTACGAGCAGTACTTC. Residues: CASSSLSSGVTYEQYF.